Detailed here is one T cell receptor (beta chain). Its antigen is not yet known. No qualities accompany the bases; no much larger clone lies one base away. This sample was included in a study of cytomegalovirus exposure and HLA in healthy donors (dated by TCRdb to the late 2010s). Concerning the study at large: The 500 to 700 repertoires of the first cohort and the approximately 130 validation repertoires were produced on the same platform, according to a later analysis. The study aimed to test whether cataloging public T cell receptors could reveal signatures of past pathogen exposure. Besides the first cohort of roughly 640 subjects, a separate validation cohort made up of 120 or so different subjects was used. To predict cytomegalovirus infection status, the study combined high-throughput TCR immunosequencing, statistical association of individual TCRs with disease status, and machine learning.

Library preparation was by the immunoSEQ multiplex PCR assay. Turning to the authors' computational methods: A statistical classification framework was developed to diagnose cytomegalovirus status using the catalog of TCR beta chain sequences. TCRdb took this table from immuneACCESS and kept in-frame rearrangements with V and J called. Such tables lack part of the clones; where checked against another copy, unresolved V genes explain under half of the gap, and the rest is unexplained. That table is the source of V, J and clone size, and D and trimming were worked out from the DNA. The sample table records roughly 150,000 clones; 94% of these occur just once. The ten largest clones represent approximately 1.8% of the sample. Findings and caveats that apply to the study as a whole: In vitro tests confirmed that three of the cytomegalovirus-associated TCR beta chains recognize cytomegalovirus antigens. Most TCR sequences were seen in very few donors, while some public TCRs were found in many individuals. The study listed 150 to 200 TCR beta chains as associated with cytomegalovirus. Subsequent analysis determined that TCRs grouped into clusters in the first cohort also showed a tendency toward co-occurrence across the approximately 110 validation repertoires, and roughly 95% of cluster scores exceeded 0. The authors suggested that the approach could potentially be generalized to other disease states and immunological phenotypes. The classifier was reported to diagnose cytomegalovirus status with high specificity and sensitivity in both the original cohort and the validation cohort. A later analysis lacked HLA typing for the validation cohort, so it scored co-occurrence in that cohort across all 110 or so repertoires.

Including cysteine and phenylalanine, the CDR3 has 16 amino acids. The DNA shown is the 48-base CDR3, in frame from base 1. V and J are truncated by 4 bases and 2 bases respectively, leaving an intervening sequence of 16 bases. Looking up the germline V gene yields CDR1 SGHTA and CDR2 FQGNSA. The donors were included in the validation cohort of over a hundred subjects, a group kept apart from the approximately 700-subject first cohort. Sequenced: PBMCs. The V and J segments used are TRBV7-2 and TRBJ2-3; tentative D gene TRBD1, with 8 bases matching. The receptor comes from a man younger than 35 in good health and CMV-seropositive. Here is the DNA: TGTGCCAGCAGCTGGACAGGGCGGGGGAACACAGATACGCAGTATTTT. It specifies CASSWTGRGNTDTQYF.